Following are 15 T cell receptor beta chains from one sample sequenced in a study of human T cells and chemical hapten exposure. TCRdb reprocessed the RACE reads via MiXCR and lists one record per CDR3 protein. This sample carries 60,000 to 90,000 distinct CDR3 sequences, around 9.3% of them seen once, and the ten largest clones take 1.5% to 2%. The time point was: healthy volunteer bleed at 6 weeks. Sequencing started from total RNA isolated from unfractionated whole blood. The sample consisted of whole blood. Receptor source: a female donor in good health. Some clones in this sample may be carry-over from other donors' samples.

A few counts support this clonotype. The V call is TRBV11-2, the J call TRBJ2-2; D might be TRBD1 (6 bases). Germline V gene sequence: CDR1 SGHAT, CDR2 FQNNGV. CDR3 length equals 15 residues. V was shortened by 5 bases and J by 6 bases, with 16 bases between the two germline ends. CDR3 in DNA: TGTGCCAGCAGCCCCAACAGGGTAGAACCCGGGGAGCTGTTTTTT. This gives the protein CASSPNRVEPGELFF.

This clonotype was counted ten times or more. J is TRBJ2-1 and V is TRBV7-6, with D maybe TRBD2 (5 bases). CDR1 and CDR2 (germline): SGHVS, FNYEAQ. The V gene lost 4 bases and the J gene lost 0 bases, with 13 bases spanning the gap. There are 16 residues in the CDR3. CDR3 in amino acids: CASSSQLGSSYNEQFF. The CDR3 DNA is TGTGCCAGCAGCTCCCAGCTGGGGAGCTCCTACAATGAGCAGTTCTTC.

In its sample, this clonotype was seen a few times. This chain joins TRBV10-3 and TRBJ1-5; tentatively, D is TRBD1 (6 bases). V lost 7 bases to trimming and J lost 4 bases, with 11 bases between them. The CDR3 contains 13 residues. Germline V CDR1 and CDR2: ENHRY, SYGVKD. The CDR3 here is CAITNDRNQPQHF. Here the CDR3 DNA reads TGTGCCATCACCAACGACAGGAATCAGCCCCAGCATTTT.

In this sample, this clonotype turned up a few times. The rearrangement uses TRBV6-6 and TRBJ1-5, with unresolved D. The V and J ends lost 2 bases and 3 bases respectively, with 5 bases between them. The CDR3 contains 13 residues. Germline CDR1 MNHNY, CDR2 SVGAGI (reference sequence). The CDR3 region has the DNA TGTGCCAGCAGTTACGGAAACAATCAGCCCCAGCATTTT. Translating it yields CASSYGNNQPQHF.

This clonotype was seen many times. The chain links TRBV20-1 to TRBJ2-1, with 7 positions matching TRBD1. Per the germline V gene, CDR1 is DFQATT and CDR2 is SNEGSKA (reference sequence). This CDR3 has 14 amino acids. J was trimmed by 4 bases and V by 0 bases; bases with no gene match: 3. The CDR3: CSARDPDRYNEQFF. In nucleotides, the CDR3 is TGCAGTGCTAGAGATCCGGACAGGTACAATGAGCAGTTCTTC.

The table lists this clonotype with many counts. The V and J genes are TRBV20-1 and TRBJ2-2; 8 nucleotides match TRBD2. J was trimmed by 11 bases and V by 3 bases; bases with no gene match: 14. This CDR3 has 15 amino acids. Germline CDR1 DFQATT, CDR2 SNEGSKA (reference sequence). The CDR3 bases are TGCAGTGCTAGGTCCCCCCGGGGGGGGCGGGTTGAGCTGTTTTTT. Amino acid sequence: CSARSPRGGRVELFF.

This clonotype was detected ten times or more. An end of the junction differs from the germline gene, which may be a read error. DNA of the CDR3: TGCGCCAGCAGCCTGGGACAGGCCTCCGACGAGCAGTACTTC. Translation: CASSLGQASDEQYF. The chain combines TRBV5-1 with TRBJ2-7; 8 bases align to TRBD1. The CDR3 is 14 amino acids. Germline V gene lookup returns CDR1 SGHRS and CDR2 YFSETQ.

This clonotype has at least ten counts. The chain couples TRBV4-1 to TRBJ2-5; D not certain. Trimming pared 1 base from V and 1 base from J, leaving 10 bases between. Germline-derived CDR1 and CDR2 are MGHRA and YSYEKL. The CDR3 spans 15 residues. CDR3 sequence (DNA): TGCGCCAGCAGCCAAGCCGGCGACTTCCAAGAGACCCAGTACTTC. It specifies CASSQAGDFQETQYF.

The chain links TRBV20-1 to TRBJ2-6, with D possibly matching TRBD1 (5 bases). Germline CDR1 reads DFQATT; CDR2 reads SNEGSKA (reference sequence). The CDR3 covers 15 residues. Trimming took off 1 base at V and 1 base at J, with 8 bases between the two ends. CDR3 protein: CSARVAGSGANVLTF. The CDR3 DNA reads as TGCAGTGCTAGAGTGGCAGGGTCTGGGGCCAACGTCCTGACTTTC.

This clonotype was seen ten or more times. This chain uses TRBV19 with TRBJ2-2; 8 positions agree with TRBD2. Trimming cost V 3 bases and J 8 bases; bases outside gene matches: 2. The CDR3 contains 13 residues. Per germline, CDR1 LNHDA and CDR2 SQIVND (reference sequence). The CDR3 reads CASSISGAGELFF. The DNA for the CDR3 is TGTGCCAGTAGTATTAGCGGGGCTGGGGAGCTGTTTTTT.

The CDR3 nucleotides are TGCAGCGTTCAATGGGGGGACGGTGAAGCTTTCTTT. Its translation: CSVQWGDGEAFF. The rearrangement links TRBV29-1 to TRBJ1-1; TRBD1 is a possible D gene (5 bases). This CDR3 is built from 12 residues. Deletions cut 5 bases from V and 7 bases from J, with 14 bases between. CDR1 and CDR2 from the germline V gene are SQVTM and ANQGSEA.

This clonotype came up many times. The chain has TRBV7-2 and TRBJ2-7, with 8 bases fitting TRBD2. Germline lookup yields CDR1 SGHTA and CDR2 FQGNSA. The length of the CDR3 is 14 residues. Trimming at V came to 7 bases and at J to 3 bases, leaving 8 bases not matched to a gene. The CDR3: CASTRGAGVYEQYF. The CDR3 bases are TGTGCCAGCACCCGGGGAGCGGGGGTCTACGAGCAGTACTTC.

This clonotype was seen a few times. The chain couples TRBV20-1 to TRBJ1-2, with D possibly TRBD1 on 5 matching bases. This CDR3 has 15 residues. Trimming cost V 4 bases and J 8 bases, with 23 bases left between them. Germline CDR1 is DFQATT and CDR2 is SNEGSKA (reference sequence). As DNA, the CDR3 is TGCAGTGCTAACCCCCCGGGTAGGGGAGCAGAGGGCTACACCTTC. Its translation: CSANPPGRGAEGYTF.

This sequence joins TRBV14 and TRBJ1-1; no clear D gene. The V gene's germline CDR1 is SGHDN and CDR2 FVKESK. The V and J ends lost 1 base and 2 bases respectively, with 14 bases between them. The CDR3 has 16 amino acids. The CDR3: CASSQVVTLRNTEAFF. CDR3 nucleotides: TGTGCCAGCAGCCAAGTCGTAACCCTAAGAAACACTGAAGCTTTCTTT.

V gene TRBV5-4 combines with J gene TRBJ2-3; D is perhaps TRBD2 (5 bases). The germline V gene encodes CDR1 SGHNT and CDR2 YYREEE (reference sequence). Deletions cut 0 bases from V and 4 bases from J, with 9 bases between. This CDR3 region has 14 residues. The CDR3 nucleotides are TGTGCCAGCAGCTTGGAGACTAATGCAGATACGCAGTATTTT. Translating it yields CASSLETNADTQYF.